The rows below give T cell receptor beta chains drawn from one sample of a study of shared clonotypes between healthy human individuals. Here immunoSEQ multiplex PCR was the method, and the copy in TCRdb shows in-frame clones only, minus some. In the table there are over a million clones, around 97% of which are singletons. Source material: naive CD4+ T cells sorted from blood. These receptors all come from a man aged 25-40 years in good health. CDR3s include the opening cysteine and the closing phenylalanine or tryptophan. D genes are given only for firm matches. Expanded clones are given a class, and other clones once, few, many or no size at all.

NA	TRBV6-5	NA	TRBJ1-3	CASSYYSGNTIYF	TGTGCCAGCAGTTACTACAGTGGAAACACCATATATTTT
NA	TRBV11-2	NA	TRBJ1-3	CASSQGLGNTIYF	TGTGCCAGCAGCCAAGGGTTAGGAAACACCATATATTTT
TRBD2	TRBV28	NA	TRBJ2-7	CASSRLALGYEQYF	TGTGCCAGCTCGCGACTAGCTTTAGGGTACGAGCAGTACTTC
TRBD1	TRBV29-1	NA	TRBJ2-7	CSVWGQGANEQYF	TGCAGCGTGTGGGGACAGGGAGCAAACGAGCAGTACTTC
TRBD1	TRBV4-1	NA	TRBJ2-1	CASSQGQGAYNEQFF	TGCGCCAGCAGCCAAGGGCAGGGGGCCTACAATGAGCAGTTCTTC
NA	TRBV27	NA	TRBJ2-2	CASSFFGGARNTGELFF	TGTGCCAGCAGTTTTTTCGGGGGCGCACGGAACACCGGGGAGCTGTTTTTT
NA	TRBV9	NA	TRBJ2-1	CASSVAVLQGTSYNEQFF	TGTGCCAGCAGCGTAGCGGTACTTCAGGGAACCTCCTACAATGAGCAGTTCTTC
TRBD1	TRBV27	few	TRBJ1-2	CASSPDRFYGYTF	TGTGCCAGCAGCCCGGACAGGTTCTATGGCTACACCTTC
TRBD1	TRBV18	once	TRBJ2-1	CASSPRDRDYNEQFF	TGTGCCAGCTCACCCCGGGACAGGGACTACAATGAGCAGTTCTTC
NA	TRBV7-2	NA	TRBJ2-5	CASRLNQETQYF	TGTGCCAGCAGACTAAACCAAGAGACCCAGTACTTC
NA	TRBV21-1	NA	TRBJ2-2	CASSKPGELFF	TGTGCCAGCAGCAAACCCGGGGAGCTGTTTTTT
NA	TRBV19	NA	TRBJ2-3	CASSIGRGSSTDTQYF	TGTGCCAGTAGTATCGGCCGGGGTTCTAGCACAGATACGCAGTATTTT
NA	TRBV19	NA	TRBJ1-5	CASSLRRDSNQPQHF	TGTGCCAGTAGCCTTCGGAGGGACTCCAATCAGCCCCAGCATTTT
NA	TRBV28	NA	TRBJ1-4	CASSLGKRGSGEKLFF	TGTGCCAGCAGTTTGGGGAAACGGGGGAGCGGTGAAAAACTGTTTTTT
TRBD2	TRBV29-1	NA	TRBJ2-5	CSAVSGSGGGTQYF	TGCAGCGCCGTTAGTGGGTCTGGCGGGGGAACCCAGTACTTC
NA	TRBV5-5	NA	TRBJ2-5	CASSPIFETQYF	TGTGCCAGCAGCCCCATCTTTGAGACCCAGTACTTC
NA	TRBV5-1	NA	TRBJ2-1	CASSLAGVLNSEQFF	TGCGCCAGCAGCTTGGCCGGTGTATTGAACAGCGAGCAGTTCTTC
TRBD2	TRBV11-3	NA	TRBJ2-3	CASSFGTSETDTQYF	TGTGCCAGCAGCTTCGGGACTAGCGAGACAGATACGCAGTATTTT
NA	TRBV5-1	NA	TRBJ2-1	CASSLGGSGNYNEQFF	TGCGCCAGCAGCTTGGGGGGTAGCGGCAACTACAATGAGCAGTTCTTC
NA	TRBV11-2	NA	TRBJ2-3	CASSLGGDTQYF	TGTGCCAGCAGCTTAGGCGGAGATACGCAGTATTTT
NA	TRBV6-6	once	TRBJ2-7	CASHRDGKKEQYF	TGTGCCAGTCACAGGGACGGAAAGAAAGAGCAGTACTTC
NA	TRBV18	NA	TRBJ1-5	CASSPPGGNNQPQHF	TGTGCCAGCTCACCACCGGGGGGAAACAATCAGCCCCAGCATTTT
NA	TRBV13	NA	TRBJ1-1	CASSSTHRRVVNTEAFF	TGTGCCAGCAGCTCCACCCACCGCCGGGTCGTGAACACTGAAGCTTTCTTT